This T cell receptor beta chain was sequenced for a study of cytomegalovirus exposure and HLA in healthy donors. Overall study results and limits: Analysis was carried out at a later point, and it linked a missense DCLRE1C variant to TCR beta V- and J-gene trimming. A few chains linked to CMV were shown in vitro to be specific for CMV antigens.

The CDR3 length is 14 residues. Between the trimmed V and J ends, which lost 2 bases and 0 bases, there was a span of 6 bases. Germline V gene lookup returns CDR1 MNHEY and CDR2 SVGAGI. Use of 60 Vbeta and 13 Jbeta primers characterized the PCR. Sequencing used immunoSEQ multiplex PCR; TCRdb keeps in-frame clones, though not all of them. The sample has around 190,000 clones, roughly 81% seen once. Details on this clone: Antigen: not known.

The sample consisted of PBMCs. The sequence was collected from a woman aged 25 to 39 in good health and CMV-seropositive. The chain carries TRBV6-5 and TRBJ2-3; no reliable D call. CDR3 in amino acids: CASSYRQSTDTQYF. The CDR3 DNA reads TGTGCCAGCAGTTACCGCCAGAGCACAGATACGCAGTATTTT.